The clone carrying this T cell receptor (beta chain) has just a few counts. Its target is not known. The sample is drawn from a study of cytomegalovirus exposure and HLA in healthy donors. Study-level information: About 85 million unique TCRs from HLA-typed donors were held in an early release of data. Overall study findings and caveats: An analysis was carried out later, and it reportedly showed fewer N-insertions in an Asian-associated ancestry cluster than the approximately 610-donor mean. Despite most TCR sequences being rare, some public TCRs occurred in many donors.

It was with 60 Vbeta and 13 Jbeta primers that the PCR ran. Repertoires were generated with immunoSEQ multiplex PCR, while TCRdb's copy carries only in-frame clones and drops some. The data hold 150,000 to 180,000 clones, with roughly 79% observed a single time. Germline V CDR1 and CDR2: DFQATT, SNEGSKA (reference sequence). This CDR3 is built from 11 residues. The V gene lost 3 bases and the J gene lost 8 bases, with 10 bases spanning the gap. Sequencing was performed on PBMCs. The rearrangement uses TRBV20-1 and TRBJ1-2; possible D gene TRBD1, 6 bases. The source of this sequence is a man aged 18 to 29 in good health and CMV-seronegative. The CDR3, as DNA: TGCAGTGCTAGGACAGGCAGGGGCTACACCTTC. Its translation: CSARTGRGYTF.